The clone carrying this T cell receptor beta chain occurred a few times. The CDR3 length is 16 residues. The V gene end was trimmed by 5 bases and the J gene end by 4 bases; junction bases not matched to a gene: 13. Per germline, CDR1 MDHEN and CDR2 SYDVKM. TCRdb used MiXCR to reprocess the 5' RACE reads, holding one entry per CDR3 protein. The sample comprises tens of thousands of distinct CDR3 sequences, 16% of which are singletons, and around 5.1% rests with the top ten. This specimen comes from a study of T cells of healthy individuals. This sequence was found in a human donor in good health. This chain links TRBV28 with TRBJ2-7; 8 bases align to TRBD1. This CDR3 is CASSTRTGPLMYEQYF. The CDR3 nucleotides are TGTGCCAGCAGTACACGGACAGGGCCACTAATGTACGAGCAGTACTTC.